Listed here are 18 T cell receptor beta chains from one sample, sequenced in a study of CD8+ T cells in alopecia areata. Following RNA extraction, reverse transcription yielded cDNA that acted as the sequencing template. This table comes from immunoSEQ multiplex PCR, and its TCRdb copy is limited to in-frame clones, with some not included. This repertoire shows some 150,000 clones, around 71% found once; its top ten account for about an eighth. This sample comprised CD8+ T cells sorted from blood, obtained at week 0. These receptors all come from a human donor with alopecia areata.

As to this clone: This probably arose from a read error, given a far larger clone one base away. The CDR3: CASSKKGASRGPSSYNEQYF. CDR3 coding DNA: TGTGCCAGCAGCAAAAAGGGGGCTTCAAGGGGGCCAAGCTCCTACAATGAGCAGTACTTC. The chain couples TRBV21-1 to TRBJ2-7; the table's D call of TRBD1 was not tested on the DNA. TRBV21-1 corresponds to a pseudogene. The CDR3 consists of 20 residues.

A few counts support this clone. The V call is TRBV30, the J call TRBJ2-3; D not certain. Germline V lookup: CDR1 GTSNPN, CDR2 SVGIG (reference sequence). Between the trimmed V and J ends, which lost 0 bases and 6 bases, there was a span of 4 bases. CDR3 size: 11 residues. In DNA, the CDR3 is TGTGCCTGGAGTGTCCCCGATACGCAGTATTTT. This sequence encodes CAWSVPDTQYF.

The chain combines TRBV7-9 with TRBJ2-5, with no clear D. Germline values: CDR1 SEHNR, CDR2 FQNEAQ (reference sequence). The CDR3 totals 13 residues. The V and J ends lost 1 base and 6 bases respectively, with 9 bases between them. The CDR3 region is CASSLGGEKTQYF. In DNA, the CDR3 is TGTGCCAGCAGCTTAGGAGGCGAGAAGACCCAGTACTTC.

The chain recombines TRBV6-5 with TRBJ1-1; D unresolved. Trimming stripped 5 bases from V and 7 bases from J, with 11 bases between. CDR3 length equals 12 residues. Looked up from germline, CDR1 is MNHEY and CDR2 is SVGAGI. The CDR3 here is CASSPNNLEAFF. As DNA, the CDR3 is TGTGCCAGCAGTCCAAACAACCTTGAAGCTTTCTTT.

The chain has TRBV13 and TRBJ2-1; D is undetermined. Germline CDR1 reads PRHDT; CDR2 reads FYEKMQ (reference sequence). The V end lost 2 bases, the J end lost 4 bases, and 3 bases lay between the germline ends. This CDR3 comprises 12 residues. The CDR3 protein is CASSLYYNEQFF. CDR3 coding DNA: TGTGCCAGCAGCTTATATTACAATGAGCAGTTCTTC.

J is TRBJ2-5 and V is TRBV4-2; 16 bases agree with TRBD2. CDR1 LGHNA and CDR2 YNFKEQ come from the germline V gene. This CDR3 has 15 residues. After removal of 6 bases from V and 2 bases from J, the junction contained 0 bases not matched to a gene. The CDR3 region has the DNA TGTGCCAGCAGGGGACTAGCGGGGGGGCAAGAGACCCAGTACTTC. Translating it yields CASRGLAGGQETQYF.

V usage is TRBV5-6 and J usage is TRBJ1-1; no definite D call. The CDR3 spans 11 residues. Trimming left V 6 bases short and J 5 bases short, with 8 bases between. The germline V gene encodes CDR1 SGHDT and CDR2 YYEEEE. The CDR3 nucleotides read TGTGCCAGCACGTTCGGAACTGAAGCTTTCTTT. It codes for CASTFGTEAFF. The full variable domain, its missing parts supplied by reference TRBV5-6 and TRBJ1-1, is DAGVTQSPTHLIKTRGQQVTLRCSPKSGHDTVSWYQQALGQGPQFIFQYYEEEERQRGNFPDRFSGHQFPNYSSELNVNALLLGDSALYLCASTFGTEAFFGQGTRLTVV.

V gene TRBV9 combines with J gene TRBJ2-3; the D is unclear. V lost 3 bases, J lost 2 bases, and 4 bases lay in between. Per the germline V gene, CDR1 is SGDLS and CDR2 is YYNGEE. The CDR3 sequence is 12 residues long. CDR3 sequence: CASSENTDTQYF. The CDR3 nucleotides are TGTGCCAGCAGCGAGAACACAGATACGCAGTATTTT.

This chain connects TRBV6-6 to TRBJ2-7, with 10 bases identical to TRBD1. J was trimmed by 6 bases and V by 4 bases; bases with no gene match: 3. The CDR3 sequence is 13 residues long. Germline V CDR1 and CDR2: MNHNY, SVGAGI (reference sequence). CDR3 nucleotide sequence: TGTGCCAGCAGTTTGGGACAGGGGCCCGAGCAGTACTTC. Its protein product is CASSLGQGPEQYF.

The chain links TRBV5-1 to TRBJ2-3; D not resolved. The ends were cut back, 0 bases at V and 2 bases at J, with 10 bases in the middle. CDR3 length: 15 amino acids. Per germline, CDR1 SGHRS and CDR2 YFSETQ. In nucleotides, the CDR3 is TGCGCCAGCAGCTTGGAAGTCAGCGACACAGATACGCAGTATTTT. Residues: CASSLEVSDTDTQYF.

J is TRBJ2-6 and V is TRBV29-1; TRBD1 agrees at 7 bases. Looked up from germline, CDR1 is SQVTM and CDR2 is ANQGSEA. CDR3 length: 17 residues. Germline trimming cut 4 bases from V and 0 bases from J; bases unmatched to any gene: 9. As DNA, the CDR3 is TGCAGCGTTGTTACGGGACAGACCTACTCTGGGGCCAACGTCCTGACTTTC. Translation gives CSVVTGQTYSGANVLTF. Complete variable domain (other parts from reference TRBV29-1 and TRBJ2-6): SAVISQKPSRDICQRGTSLTIQCQVDSQVTMMFWYRQQPGQSLTLIATANQGSEATYESGFVIDKFPISRPNLTFSTLTVSNMSPEDSSIYLCSVVTGQTYSGANVLTFGAGSRLTVL.

The chain employs TRBV10-3 and TRBJ2-5, with D perhaps matching TRBD2 (6 bases). The germline V and J ends were trimmed by 2 bases and 3 bases, with 10 bases remaining between them. The CDR3 covers 14 residues. Germline V CDR1 and CDR2: ENHRY, SYGVKD. This chain's CDR3 is CAISETSREETQYF. The CDR3 region has the DNA TGTGCCATCAGTGAGACTAGCCGCGAAGAGACCCAGTACTTC.

The rearrangement uses TRBV7-9 and TRBJ2-7, with TRBD1 matching over 8 bases. This CDR3 contains 15 residues. Germline CDR1 reads SEHNR; CDR2 reads FQNEAQ (reference sequence). The junction had 6 bases not matched to a gene; V was cut back by 5 bases and J by 0 bases. CDR3 region: CASSDRGGGSYEQYF. CDR3 bases: TGTGCCAGCAGCGACAGGGGAGGAGGCTCCTACGAGCAGTACTTC.

This clone was recorded a few times. The V call is TRBV6-5, the J call TRBJ2-2; 7 positions agree with TRBD1. J lost 4 bases, V lost 2 bases, and 4 bases had no gene match. In germline, CDR1 is MNHEY, CDR2 SVGAGI. The CDR3 totals 15 residues. The CDR3 here is CASSYTTGSTGELFF. The CDR3, as DNA: TGTGCCAGCAGTTACACGACAGGGAGCACCGGGGAGCTGTTTTTT.

This clone came up once. The genes are TRBV25-1 and TRBJ2-7; D tentatively reads TRBD1 or TRBD2 (6 bases each). Germline values: CDR1 MGHDK, CDR2 SYGVNS. The CDR3 extends over 13 amino acids. The ends were cut back, 6 bases at V and 4 bases at J, with 13 bases in the middle. This chain's CDR3 is CASSPTGAYEQYF. CDR3 sequence (DNA): TGTGCCAGCAGCCCAACGGGGGCTTACGAGCAGTACTTC.

The chain has TRBV5-1 and TRBJ2-7; 12 bases match TRBD2. Losses at the gene ends were 4 bases for V and 2 bases for J; bases not matched to a gene: 1. Germline-derived CDR1 and CDR2 are SGHRS and YFSETQ. This CDR3 has 14 residues. CDR3 coding DNA: TGCGCCAGCAGCACTAGCGGGGGGCCCTACGAGCAGTACTTC. This encodes CASSTSGGPYEQYF.

This chain uses TRBV27 with TRBJ1-2; no firm D call. The V and J ends lost 3 bases and 0 bases respectively, with 11 bases between them. The CDR3 consists of 15 residues. Germline CDR1 MNHEY, CDR2 SMNVEV (reference sequence). CDR3 sequence reads: CASSLRAGPNYGYTF. CDR3 nucleotide sequence: TGTGCCAGCAGTTTGAGGGCAGGACCTAACTATGGCTACACCTTC.

A word on this clone: This probably arose from a read error, given a far larger clone one base away. The CDR3, as DNA: TGTGCCAGCAGCCCCGGGACAGGGGTCTACAATGAGCAGTTCTTC. Translation: CASSPGTGVYNEQFF. This chain links TRBV27 with TRBJ2-1; 10 bases are a match to TRBD1. The CDR3 length is 15 residues. The J segment lost 3 bases and the V segment lost 6 bases, leaving 5 bases of the junction unmatched. Germline V gene lookup returns CDR1 MNHEY and CDR2 SMNVEV (reference sequence).